This T cell receptor (beta chain) was captured by sequencing in a study of CD8 T cells in ankylosing spondylitis. The CDR3 length is 15 residues. Germline assignment: CDR1 SGHRS and CDR2 YFSETQ. Trimming stripped 2 bases from V and 1 base from J, with 7 bases between. In the case of this clonotype: Its antigen is unknown.

Study-level points and caveats: Blood from ankylosing spondylitis patients appeared to carry a characteristic roughly eight-variant TCR beta motif.

Library preparation for TCR beta used quantitative 5'-RACE with molecular barcodes. TCRdb reprocessed the 5' RACE reads with MiXCR, giving one entry per CDR3 protein. The data hold some 250,000 distinct CDR3 sequences, with 24% observed a single time. The sample was blood, either unsorted or a sorted T cell fraction (not recorded which). This receptor was taken from a male donor with ankylosing spondylitis or in good health (not recorded which). The chain carries TRBV5-1 and TRBJ1-6; a possible D gene is TRBD1 (6 bases). The CDR3 nucleotides are TGCGCCAGCAGCTTACAGGGTTCCTATAATTCACCCCTCCACTTT. Residues: CASSLQGSYNSPLHF.